This is a list of T cell receptor beta chains from one sample in a study of blood T cell repertoires in COVID-19. Here immunoSEQ multiplex PCR was the method, and the copy in TCRdb shows in-frame clones only, minus some. The sample includes around 300,000 clones, 89% of them seen just once. Input material: PBMCs or T cells enriched from blood (not recorded which). Receptors were obtained from a woman aged 25-40 years who had recovered from COVID-19. Each CDR3 is given with its conserved first and last residue. D genes are given only for firm matches.

CDR3aa	j_gene	len	d_gene	v_gene
CASSKEGGPNTGELFF	TRBJ2-2	16	NA	TRBV9
CASSLGQGAKSREAFF	TRBJ1-1	16	TRBD1	TRBV11-2
CASSFEVSEGYGYTF	TRBJ1-2	15	NA	TRBV5-1
CASSAQGIYEQYF	TRBJ2-7	13	NA	TRBV13
CASSERGVQSYEQYF	TRBJ2-7	15	TRBD2	TRBV6-1
CASSLDRNSPLHF	TRBJ1-6	13	NA	TRBV11-2
CASSAWTGYQTGELFF	TRBJ2-2	16	TRBD1	TRBV6-1
CASSQEAGQGIGELFF	TRBJ2-2	16	TRBD1	TRBV3-1/TRBV3-2
CASSLGVSTDTQYF	TRBJ2-3	14	NA	TRBV5-4
CASSESLGRARGNEQFF	TRBJ2-1	17	NA	TRBV10-1
CASSSSLRGRGYTF	TRBJ1-2	14	NA	TRBV27
CASALAGGLSDTQYF	TRBJ2-3	15	TRBD2	TRBV7-9
CASRSPVGQGADEAFF	TRBJ1-1	16	TRBD1	TRBV28
CASSPHRGPGELFF	TRBJ2-2	14	TRBD1	TRBV3-1/TRBV3-2
CASSVGGREDTQYF	TRBJ2-3	14	TRBD2	TRBV9
CASFSTISSYNEQFF	TRBJ2-1	15	NA	TRBV2
CASSADTSYEQYF	TRBJ2-7	13	NA	TRBV9
CASSLVGTGLYEQYF	TRBJ2-7	15	TRBD1	TRBV11-3
CASSTPGQDGYTF	TRBJ1-2	13	TRBD1	TRBV7-9
CASSQVPVSGNTIYF	TRBJ1-3	15	NA	TRBV4-1
CASSPPVGGLGTDTQYF	TRBJ2-3	17	NA	TRBV3-1/TRBV3-2
CASSPGSGYNEQFF	TRBJ2-1	14	TRBD2	TRBV7-2
CASSRHPRGDTEAFF	TRBJ1-1	15	NA	TRBV28
CASSHAGDPFQYF	TRBJ2-4	13	NA	TRBV2
CASRFLTELSEAFF	TRBJ1-1	14	NA	TRBV6-5
CASSSRRSDGRGAEAFF	TRBJ1-1	17	NA	TRBV28
CASSYGDWRNYGYTF	TRBJ1-2	15	NA	TRBV6-2/TRBV6-3
CASSMGQSKREGEQYF	TRBJ2-7	16	TRBD2	TRBV19
CASSSLGDRGLQETQYF	TRBJ2-5	17	TRBD1	TRBV7-6
CAISDSGSPNQPQHF	TRBJ1-5	15	NA	TRBV10-3
CASSFRAGGNYGYTF	TRBJ1-2	15	TRBD1	TRBV5-1
CSAGHLNTEAFF	TRBJ1-1	12	NA	TRBV29-1
CASRTGPRGLLF	TRBJ2-7	12	TRBD1	TRBV27
CASSQQGGGTEAFF	TRBJ1-1	14	NA	TRBV3-1/TRBV3-2
CASSFEGQRQTQYF	TRBJ2-5	14	NA	TRBV5-1